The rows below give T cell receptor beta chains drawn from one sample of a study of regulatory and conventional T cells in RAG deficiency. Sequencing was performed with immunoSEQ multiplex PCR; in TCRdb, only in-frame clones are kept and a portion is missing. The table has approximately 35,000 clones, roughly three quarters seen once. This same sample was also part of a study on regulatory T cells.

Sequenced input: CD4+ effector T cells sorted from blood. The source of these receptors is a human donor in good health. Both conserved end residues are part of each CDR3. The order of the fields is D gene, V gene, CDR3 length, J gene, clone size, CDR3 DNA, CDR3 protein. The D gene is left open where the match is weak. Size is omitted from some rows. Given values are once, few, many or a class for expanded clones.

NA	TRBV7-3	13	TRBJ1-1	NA	TGTGCCAGCAGCTTACAGGGGAACACTGAAGCTTTCTTT	CASSLQGNTEAFF
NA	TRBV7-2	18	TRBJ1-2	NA	TGTGCCAGCAGCTTAGAGGGAGGGCTAGGAGGGCTACGGTATGGCTACACCTTC	CASSLEGGLGGLRYGYTF
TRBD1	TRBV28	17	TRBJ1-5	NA	TGTGCCAGCAGTCTTGCAGGGGGCGCGATGCGCAATCAGCCCCAGCATTTT	CASSLAGGAMRNQPQHF
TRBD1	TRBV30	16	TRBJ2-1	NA	TGTGCCTGGGCCCCACCCCTGACAGGGTGGTTAAATGAGCAGTTCTTC	CAWAPPLTGWLNEQFF
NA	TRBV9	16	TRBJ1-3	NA	TGTGCCAGCAGCGTAGGAGGGAAGGCTACTGGAAACACCATATATTTT	CASSVGGKATGNTIYF
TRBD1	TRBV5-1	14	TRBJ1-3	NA	TGCGCCAGCAGCCCCGGACAGGCCGGAAACACCATATATTTT	CASSPGQAGNTIYF
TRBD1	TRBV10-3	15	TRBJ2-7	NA	TGTGCCATCAGTGAGTCGGCTGGGCAGGGGGCTTTACAGTACTTC	CAISESAGQGALQYF
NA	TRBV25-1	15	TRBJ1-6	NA	TGTGCCAGCAGTTCCCCTGGGGGAGGGAATTCACCCCTCCACTTT	CASSSPGGGNSPLHF
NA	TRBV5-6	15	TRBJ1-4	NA	TGTGCCAGCAGCTGGGTGGACTCCCCTAATGAAAAACTGTTTTTT	CASSWVDSPNEKLFF
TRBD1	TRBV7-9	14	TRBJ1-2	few	TGTGCCAGCAGCTCTCACGACAGGGAGGGTGGCTACACCTTC	CASSSHDREGGYTF
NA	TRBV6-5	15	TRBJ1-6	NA	TGTGCCAGCAGTTCAGGGGCCTTCGGGGCCTCACCCCTCCACTTT	CASSSGAFGASPLHF
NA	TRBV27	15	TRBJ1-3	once	TGTGCCAGCAGTTCGAACAGGGTAGCTGGAAACACCATATATTTT	CASSSNRVAGNTIYF
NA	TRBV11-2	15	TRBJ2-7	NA	TGTGCCAGCAGCTTGAAGACACAACTTAGCTCCGAGCAGTACTTC	CASSLKTQLSSEQYF
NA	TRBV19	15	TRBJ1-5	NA	TGTGCCAGTAGGGTGACGGAGGGAAGCAATCAGCCCCAGCATTTT	CASRVTEGSNQPQHF
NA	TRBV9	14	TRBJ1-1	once	TGTGCCAGCAGTCCTACAGGGCTCATCACTGAAGCTTTCTTT	CASSPTGLITEAFF
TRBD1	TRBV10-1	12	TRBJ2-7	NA	TGCGCCAGGTTCGACAGGGACAACGAGCAGTACTTC	CARFDRDNEQYF
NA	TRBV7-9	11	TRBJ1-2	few	TGTGCCAGCAGCTCCGACGCCCTCTCCACCTTC	CASSSDALSTF
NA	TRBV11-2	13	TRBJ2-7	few	TGTGCCAGCAGCCTCTTAGGCTCCTACGAGCAGTACTTC	CASSLLGSYEQYF
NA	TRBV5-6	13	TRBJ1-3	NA	TGTGCCAGCAGCTTGGGAAACCACAACACCATATATTTT	CASSLGNHNTIYF
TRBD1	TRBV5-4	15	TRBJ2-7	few	TGTGCCAGCAGCTCGCCGGGACAGGGTGCCTACGAGCAGTACTTC	CASSSPGQGAYEQYF
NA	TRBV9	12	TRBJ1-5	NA	TGTGCCAGCAGCTCAGGCGGGGCGCCCCAGCATTTT	CASSSGGAPQHF
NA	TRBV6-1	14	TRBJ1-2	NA	TGTGCCAGCAGTGAATCGAAAAACCTCTATGGCTACACCTTC	CASSESKNLYGYTF